This T cell receptor (beta chain) came from a study of T cells in Graves' hyperthyroidism and ophthalmopathy. The overall study: Peripheral blood was collected at initial diagnosis, before any treatment.

RNA transcripts were the template for amplifying TCR beta CDR3 regions. Initially, a first-round RT-PCR of the TCR CDR3 employed the HTBI primer set. Via MiXCR, TCRdb re-called the multiplex PCR reads, giving one row per CDR3 protein. The repertoire holds under 30,000 distinct CDR3 sequences, with about 53% as singletons. General observations from the study: Clonotypes that were expanded in thyroid above 0.001 mostly appeared in blood too.

CDR1 and CDR2 from the germline V gene are SGHVS and FQNEAQ. V was clipped by 6 bases and J by 1 base, with 9 bases between them. This CDR3 is built from 13 residues. A word on this clonotype: Its antigen is not identified.

V is TRBV7-8 and J is TRBJ2-5, with D unresolved. Sequencing was done on a sample of blood. The sequence was obtained from a woman aged 35 to 49 with Graves' hyperthyroidism that later progressed to Graves' ophthalmopathy. CDR3 loop: CASRGRRQETQYF. In nucleotides, the CDR3 is TGTGCCAGCAGGGGCAGACGCCAAGAGACCCAGTACTTC.